These 20 T cell receptor beta chains share one sample of origin, sequenced in a study of CD8 T cells in Susac syndrome. Random hexamers were used to reverse transcribe the RNA input (roughly 0.5 to 1 ug). TCRdb re-analysed the immunoSEQ multiplex PCR reads in MiXCR, keeping a single row per CDR3 protein. Of some 200,000 distinct CDR3 sequences in the sample, more than 85% were seen once. The sample comprised CD8+ T cells from PBMCs. These receptor sequences come from a human donor with Susac syndrome.

The rearrangement uses TRBV24-1 and TRBJ2-1; D might be TRBD1 (6 bases). From germline, CDR1 is KGHDR and CDR2 SFDVKD. This CDR3 comprises 16 residues. Trimming shortened V by 3 bases and J by 1 base, and 12 bases separated the two germline ends. DNA for the CDR3: TGTGCCACCAGTGATGAGCAGGGGTTTTCCTACAATGAGCAGTTCTTC. Amino acids: CATSDEQGFSYNEQFF.

This clonotype appeared a single time. The rearrangement joins TRBV30 to TRBJ2-7, with D perhaps TRBD1 or TRBD2 (5 bases each). V lost 3 bases, J lost 0 bases, and 9 bases lay in between. This CDR3 spans 13 amino acids. Germline-derived CDR1 and CDR2 are GTSNPN and SVGIG (reference sequence). This chain's CDR3 is CAWRPGSSYEQYF. In nucleotides, the CDR3 is TGTGCCTGGAGACCAGGGAGCTCCTACGAGCAGTACTTC.

The chain links TRBV20-1 to TRBJ2-1; no clear D. Germline assignment: CDR1 DFQATT and CDR2 SNEGSKA (reference sequence). The ends were cut back, 1 base at V and 7 bases at J, with 8 bases in the middle. CDR3 length equals 12 residues. CDR3 sequence: CSARGHPNEQFF. CDR3 DNA: TGCAGTGCTAGAGGACACCCTAATGAGCAGTTCTTC.

The J gene is TRBJ2-7, the V gene TRBV29-1; 7 bases align to TRBD1. Germline-derived CDR1 and CDR2 are SQVTM and ANQGSEA. There are 12 residues in the CDR3. J gave up 6 bases and V 6 bases, and 8 bases lay outside the gene matches. CDR3 loop: CSVETGFAEQYF. In DNA form, the CDR3 reads TGCAGCGTGGAGACAGGGTTTGCCGAGCAGTACTTC.

This chain uses TRBV5-4 with TRBJ1-2; D ambiguous. V lost 0 bases, J lost 2 bases, and 17 bases lay in between. CDR1 is SGHNT and CDR2 is YYREEE in the germline V gene (reference sequence). CDR3 length equals 17 residues. As DNA, the CDR3 is TGTGCCAGCAGCTTGGCTGGATCGGGGAATATCAACTATGGCTACACCTTC. Residues: CASSLAGSGNINYGYTF. Full variable domain (missing parts from reference TRBV5-4 and TRBJ1-2): ETGVTQSPTHLIKTRGQQVTLRCSSQSGHNTVSWYQQALGQGPQFIFQYYREEENGRGNFPPRFSGLQFPNYSSELNVNALELDDSALYLCASSLAGSGNINYGYTFGSGTRLTVV.

V is TRBV27 and J is TRBJ2-5; 12 nucleotides agree with TRBD1. Germline V gene lookup returns CDR1 MNHEY and CDR2 SMNVEV (reference sequence). The CDR3 consists of 16 residues. V was pared by 5 bases and J by 2 bases, with 6 bases of the junction left unmatched. CDR3 residues: CASSPGTGGVQETQYF. In nucleotides, the CDR3 is TGTGCCAGCAGTCCCGGGACAGGGGGCGTTCAAGAGACCCAGTACTTC.

CDR3 nucleotide sequence: TGTGCCAGCAGTTTATCCGGGACAGGGCTTAGGACCGGGGAGCTGTTTTTT. Translating it yields CASSLSGTGLRTGELFF. The chain links TRBV27 to TRBJ2-2; 9 bases align to TRBD1. Germline CDR1 and CDR2: MNHEY and SMNVEV (reference sequence). V lost 0 bases to trimming and J lost 5 bases; unmatched junction nucleotides: 7. This CDR3 contains 17 residues.

V usage is TRBV28 and J usage is TRBJ1-2; no clear D. Trimming removed 5 bases from V and 8 bases from J, with 12 bases in between. The CDR3 spans 12 residues. Per germline, CDR1 MDHEN and CDR2 SYDVKM. As DNA, the CDR3 is TGTGCCAGCAGTCCACAAGTATACGGCTACACCTTC. Protein product: CASSPQVYGYTF.

In its sample, this clonotype was seen once. This sequence joins TRBV9 and TRBJ2-1; D possibly corresponds to TRBD2 (6 bases). The CDR3 runs 15 residues. CDR1 is SGDLS and CDR2 is YYNGEE in the germline V gene. The V end lost 7 bases, the J end lost 8 bases, and 22 bases lay between the germline ends. The CDR3 region is CASGAGTAALHEQFF. CDR3 bases: TGTGCCAGCGGCGCCGGGACTGCCGCCCTTCATGAGCAGTTCTTC.

This chain connects TRBV30 to TRBJ1-6, with D possibly matching TRBD1 (6 bases). Germline assignment: CDR1 GTSNPN and CDR2 SVGIG (reference sequence). V was trimmed by 2 bases and J by 10 bases, leaving 12 bases between them. CDR3 length equals 13 residues. CDR3 loop: CAWSSRGYSPLHF. The CDR3 DNA sequence: TGTGCCTGGAGTTCGAGGGGGTACTCACCCCTCCACTTT.

V and J are TRBV7-9 and TRBJ1-2, with D possibly matching TRBD1 (5 bases). Germline CDR1 is SEHNR and CDR2 is FQNEAQ (reference sequence). The CDR3 is 15 residues long. Trimming left V 5 bases short and J 2 bases short, with 15 bases between. CDR3 amino acids: CASSPSDILNYGYTF. As DNA, the CDR3 is TGTGCCAGCAGCCCATCGGACATACTGAACTATGGCTACACCTTC. The full variable domain, completed using reference TRBV7-9 and TRBJ1-2, is DTGVSQNPRHKITKRGQNVTFRCDPISEHNRLYWYRQTLGQGPEFLTYFQNEAQLEKSRLLSDRFSAERPKGSFSTLEIQRTEQGDSAMYLCASSPSDILNYGYTFGSGTRLTVV.

The chain joins TRBV20-1 to TRBJ1-5; 10 positions agree with TRBD1. The V segment lost 1 base and the J segment 5 bases; nucleotides outside the gene matches: 2. This CDR3 has 14 amino acids. Germline lookup yields CDR1 DFQATT and CDR2 SNEGSKA (reference sequence). The CDR3 loop reads CSARGGTGDQPQHF. The CDR3 DNA follows: TGCAGTGCTAGAGGGGGGACAGGGGATCAGCCCCAGCATTTT.

V and J are TRBV15 and TRBJ2-2; D is ambiguous. CDR1 is LNHNV and CDR2 is YYDKDF in the germline V gene (reference sequence). The CDR3 is 17 residues long. The V end lost 1 base, the J end lost 3 bases, and 15 bases lay between the germline ends. CDR3 DNA: TGTGCCACCAGCAGAGGTAACACCGCAATTGACACCGGGGAGCTGTTTTTT. Translating it yields CATSRGNTAIDTGELFF.

The V gene is TRBV7-9, the J gene TRBJ2-7; D not resolved. This CDR3 is built from 13 residues. Trimming left V 0 bases short and J 5 bases short, with 8 bases between. The germline gives CDR1 SEHNR, CDR2 FQNEAQ (reference sequence). CDR3: CASSLAAFDEQYF. In DNA form, the CDR3 reads TGTGCCAGCAGCTTAGCGGCCTTCGACGAGCAGTACTTC.

The V gene is TRBV4-1, the J gene TRBJ1-3; D uncertain. Germline V gives CDR1 MGHRA, CDR2 YSYEKL. This CDR3 has 15 residues. Between the trimmed V and J ends, which lost 0 bases and 1 base, there was a span of 7 bases. The CDR3 region has the DNA TGCGCCAGCAGCCAAGATGAGGGATCTGGAAACACCATATATTTT. Its translation: CASSQDEGSGNTIYF.

The V and J genes are TRBV7-8 and TRBJ2-1; 15 positions match TRBD2. This CDR3 region has 15 residues. The J segment lost 8 bases and the V segment lost 3 bases, leaving 2 bases of the junction unmatched. Germline assignment: CDR1 SGHVS and CDR2 FQNEAQ. The CDR3 here is CASSFWTSGGDEQFF. The CDR3, as DNA: TGTGCCAGCAGCTTTTGGACTAGCGGGGGGGATGAGCAGTTCTTC.

The CDR3 DNA reads TGTGCCTGGAGTCCCGGCGGATCATCGGGCTACACCTTC. It encodes CAWSPGGSSGYTF. J is TRBJ1-2 and V is TRBV30; no firm D call. CDR3 length: 13 residues. The V gene's germline CDR1 is GTSNPN and CDR2 SVGIG (reference sequence). V was trimmed by 2 bases and J by 8 bases, leaving 15 bases between them.

The J gene is TRBJ2-5, the V gene TRBV4-1; D tentatively fits TRBD1 or TRBD2 (6 bases each). The CDR3 contains 14 residues. V lost 1 base and J lost 4, with 10 bases in between. Germline lookup yields CDR1 MGHRA and CDR2 YSYEKL. In DNA, the CDR3 is TGCGCCAGCAGCCAAGGATCGGGGGCAGAGACCCAGTACTTC. Translated, it gives CASSQGSGAETQYF.

CDR3 nucleotide sequence: TGTGCCAGCAGCGTAGCGGCGGGACAGGGGGCCGTTACTGAAGCTTTCTTT. Its translation is CASSVAAGQGAVTEAFF. The chain employs TRBV9 and TRBJ1-1; 12 bases fit TRBD1. CDR1 and CDR2 (germline): SGDLS, YYNGEE. This CDR3 comprises 17 residues. The V and J ends lost 0 bases and 5 bases, in that order; junction bases with no gene match: 8.

The chain has TRBV7-9 and TRBJ1-2; D unresolved. Trimming left V 5 bases short and J 2 bases short, with 15 bases between. The CDR3 is 15 amino acids. Germline assignment: CDR1 SEHNR and CDR2 FQNEAQ (reference sequence). Written as DNA, the CDR3 is TGTGCCAGCAGCGCGTCGGGTTCCGACAACTATGGCTACACCTTC. Translated, it gives CASSASGSDNYGYTF.